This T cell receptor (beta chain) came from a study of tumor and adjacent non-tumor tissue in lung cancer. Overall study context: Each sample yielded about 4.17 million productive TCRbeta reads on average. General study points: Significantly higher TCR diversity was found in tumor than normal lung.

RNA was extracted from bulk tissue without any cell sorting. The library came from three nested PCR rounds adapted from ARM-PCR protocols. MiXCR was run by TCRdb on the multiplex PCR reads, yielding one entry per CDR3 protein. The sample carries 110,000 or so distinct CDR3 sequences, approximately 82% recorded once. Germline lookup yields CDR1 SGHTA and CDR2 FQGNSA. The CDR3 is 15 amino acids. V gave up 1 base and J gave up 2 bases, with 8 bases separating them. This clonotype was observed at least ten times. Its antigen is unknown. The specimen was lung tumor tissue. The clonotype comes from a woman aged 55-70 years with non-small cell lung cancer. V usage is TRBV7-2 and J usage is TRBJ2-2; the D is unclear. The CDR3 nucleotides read TGTGCCAGCAGCTTAGGCACCTTAAACACCGGGGAGCTGTTTTTT. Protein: CASSLGTLNTGELFF.